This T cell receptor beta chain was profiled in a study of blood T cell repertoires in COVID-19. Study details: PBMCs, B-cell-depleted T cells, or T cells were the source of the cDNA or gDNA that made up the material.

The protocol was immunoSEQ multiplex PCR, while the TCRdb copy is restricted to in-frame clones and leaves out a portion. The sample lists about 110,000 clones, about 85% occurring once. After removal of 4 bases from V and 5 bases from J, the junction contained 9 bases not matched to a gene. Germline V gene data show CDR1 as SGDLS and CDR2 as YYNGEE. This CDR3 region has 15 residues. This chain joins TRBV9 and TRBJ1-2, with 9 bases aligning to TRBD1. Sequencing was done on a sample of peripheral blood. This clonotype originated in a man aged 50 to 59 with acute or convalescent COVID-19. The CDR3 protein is CASSPRWTGDYGYTF. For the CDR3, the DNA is TGTGCCAGCAGCCCCAGATGGACAGGGGATTATGGCTACACCTTC.